This T cell receptor (beta chain) was identified in a study of T-cell memory formation after mild COVID-19. This clonotype appeared many times. TCRdb processed the 5' RACE reads anew with MiXCR; each CDR3 protein has one entry. The repertoire consists of about 14,000 distinct CDR3 sequences, with under 20% occurring once and the leading ten covering around three fifths. The sequence was collected from a man aged 18-30 years who had mild COVID-19 (a few samples of this study predate the infection). Cell type and time point are not known. The source material was PBMCs or a T cell subset sorted from them (not recorded which).

The CDR3 loop reads CASSPARENTGELFF. In nucleotides, the CDR3 is TGTGCCAGCAGCCCCGCGAGAGAGAACACCGGGGAGCTGTTTTTT. The V call is TRBV7-6, the J call TRBJ2-2; unclear D gene. V was pared by 5 bases and J by 1 base, with 11 bases between. CDR3 size: 15 residues. The germline V gene encodes CDR1 SGHVS and CDR2 FNYEAQ. The whole variable domain, filled in from reference TRBV7-6 and TRBJ2-2, reads GAGVSQSPRYKVTKRGQDVALRCDPISGHVSLYWYRQALGQGPEFLTYFNYEAQQDKSGLPNDRFSAERPEGSISTLTIQRTEQRDSAMYRCASSPARENTGELFFGEGSRLTVL.